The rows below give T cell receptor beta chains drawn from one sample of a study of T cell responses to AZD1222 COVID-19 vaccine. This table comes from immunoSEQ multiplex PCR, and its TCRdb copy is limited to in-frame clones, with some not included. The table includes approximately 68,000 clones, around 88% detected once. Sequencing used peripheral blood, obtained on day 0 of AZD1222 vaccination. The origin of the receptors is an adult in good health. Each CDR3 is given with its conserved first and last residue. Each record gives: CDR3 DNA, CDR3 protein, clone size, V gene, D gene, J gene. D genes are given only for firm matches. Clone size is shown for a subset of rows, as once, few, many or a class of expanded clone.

DNA: TGTGCCAGCAGTACCGGGACTAGCGAGACCCAGTACTTC
CDR3: CASSTGTSETQYF
size: NA
V: TRBV12-3/TRBV12-4
D: TRBD2
J: TRBJ2-5

DNA: TGTGCCAGCAGCTGGGGACAGGGGAATGAGCAGTTCTTC
CDR3: CASSWGQGNEQFF
size: NA
V: TRBV11-3
D: TRBD1
J: TRBJ2-1

DNA: TGCGCCAGCAGCACCCGAGTAATGACCGGGACGATCCCCTACGAGCAGTACTTC
CDR3: CASSTRVMTGTIPYEQYF
size: NA
V: TRBV4-1
D: NA
J: TRBJ2-7

DNA: TGTGCCAGCTCACCAAGACAGGAATTTAGCTCCTACGAGCAGTACTTC
CDR3: CASSPRQEFSSYEQYF
size: NA
V: TRBV18
D: NA
J: TRBJ2-7

DNA: TGTGCCAGCAGCCAAGTAACTCAAGCGGACTCCTACGAGCAGTACTTC
CDR3: CASSQVTQADSYEQYF
size: NA
V: TRBV4-2
D: NA
J: TRBJ2-7

DNA: TGTGCCAGCAGGCGGGACACAGTCACTGAAGCTTTCTTT
CDR3: CASRRDTVTEAFF
size: NA
V: TRBV28
D: NA
J: TRBJ1-1

DNA: TGCGCCAGCAGGGAATCTGGAAACACCATATATTTT
CDR3: CASRESGNTIYF
size: NA
V: TRBV5-1
D: NA
J: TRBJ1-3

DNA: TGTGCCAGCAGCTTAGCGGGGGTGGAGACCCAGTACTTC
CDR3: CASSLAGVETQYF
size: NA
V: TRBV7-2
D: NA
J: TRBJ2-5

DNA: TGTGCCAGCAGCATACAGGGGGGCCATGAAAAACTGTTTTTT
CDR3: CASSIQGGHEKLFF
size: once
V: TRBV27
D: TRBD1
J: TRBJ1-4

DNA: TGCGCCAGCAGCTTGGACGAAAGTTACGAGCAGTACTTC
CDR3: CASSLDESYEQYF
size: NA
V: TRBV5-1
D: NA
J: TRBJ2-7

DNA: TGTGCCAGCAGTTACTCGCGGACAGGTAAATATCAGCCCCAGCATTTT
CDR3: CASSYSRTGKYQPQHF
size: once
V: TRBV6-2/TRBV6-3
D: TRBD1
J: TRBJ1-5

DNA: TGTGCCAGCAGCCAAGATGACCGGGTCACAGATACGCAGTATTTT
CDR3: CASSQDDRVTDTQYF
size: NA
V: TRBV3-1/TRBV3-2
D: NA
J: TRBJ2-3

DNA: TGTGCCAGCAGCCCCCCCGGCGTAGGGGGTGCCCACGAGCAGTACTTC
CDR3: CASSPPGVGGAHEQYF
size: NA
V: TRBV7-9
D: NA
J: TRBJ2-7

DNA: TGTGCCAGCAGGATGGGTCTAGCGGGAGTCTATGAGCAGTTCTTC
CDR3: CASRMGLAGVYEQFF
size: NA
V: TRBV27
D: TRBD2
J: TRBJ2-1

DNA: TGTGCCAGCACCAAGAACGGGGGTATGGAGACCCAGTACTTC
CDR3: CASTKNGGMETQYF
size: NA
V: TRBV11-1
D: NA
J: TRBJ2-5

DNA: TGTGCCAGCAGCGTCCAGGGATGGACTGAAGCTTTCTTT
CDR3: CASSVQGWTEAFF
size: NA
V: TRBV9
D: NA
J: TRBJ1-1

DNA: TGTGCCAGTAGTATTCTAGGGCGTTCGCCAGGGACGAACTATGGCTACACCTTC
CDR3: CASSILGRSPGTNYGYTF
size: NA
V: TRBV19
D: NA
J: TRBJ1-2

DNA: TGTGCCAGCAGTTGGGGACGACAGACATATGGCTACACCTTC
CDR3: CASSWGRQTYGYTF
size: NA
V: TRBV28
D: NA
J: TRBJ1-2

DNA: TGTGCCAGCAGTTACGCAGGGCTATCCTACGAGCAGTACTTC
CDR3: CASSYAGLSYEQYF
size: NA
V: TRBV6-2/TRBV6-3
D: NA
J: TRBJ2-7

DNA: TGTGCCAGCAGCTTATTCAAGCTCGAGCAGTACTTC
CDR3: CASSLFKLEQYF
size: NA
V: TRBV13
D: NA
J: TRBJ2-7

DNA: TGTGCCAGCAGCCTAGCGGGGAGGGTACAAGATGAGCAGTTCTTC
CDR3: CASSLAGRVQDEQFF
size: NA
V: TRBV7-2
D: TRBD2
J: TRBJ2-1

DNA: TGCGCCAGCAGCAAGACTAGCGGCCCACTACGGGAGCAGTACTTC
CDR3: CASSKTSGPLREQYF
size: NA
V: TRBV5-1
D: TRBD2
J: TRBJ2-7

DNA: TGTGCCAGCTCCCCAAACAGGGACGATGGCTACACCTTC
CDR3: CASSPNRDDGYTF
size: NA
V: TRBV18
D: NA
J: TRBJ1-2

DNA: TGTGCCATCCTACAATTAAACGGGCAGACAGGGGGCTACACCTTC
CDR3: CAILQLNGQTGGYTF
size: NA
V: TRBV10-3
D: TRBD1
J: TRBJ1-2

DNA: TGTGCCAGCACCGCGGGACTCTCTAACTATGGCTACACCTTC
CDR3: CASTAGLSNYGYTF
size: NA
V: TRBV7-2
D: NA
J: TRBJ1-2

DNA: TGTGCCAGCTCACCAAGAAGCGGGATGAACACCGGGGAGCTGTTTTTT
CDR3: CASSPRSGMNTGELFF
size: NA
V: TRBV18
D: TRBD2
J: TRBJ2-2

DNA: TGTGCCAGTAGTTCGGCAGGAGGCTACGAGCAGTACTTC
CDR3: CASSSAGGYEQYF
size: NA
V: TRBV19
D: NA
J: TRBJ2-7

DNA: TGTGCCAGCAGTGAAGTTAGGGTTGAAGGTCAGCCCCAGCATTTT
CDR3: CASSEVRVEGQPQHF
size: NA
V: TRBV27
D: NA
J: TRBJ1-5

DNA: TGTGCCAGTATATCCCAGAACACCGGGGAGCTGTTTTTT
CDR3: CASISQNTGELFF
size: NA
V: TRBV19
D: NA
J: TRBJ2-2

DNA: TGTGCCAGCAGTCCAGACAATGAGCAGTTCTTC
CDR3: CASSPDNEQFF
size: NA
V: TRBV28
D: NA
J: TRBJ2-1

DNA: TGTGCCAGCTCACCAAGTCCCGGGGGCTTAGACTTC
CDR3: CASSPSPGGLDF
size: NA
V: TRBV18
D: NA
J: TRBJ2-7

DNA: TGTGCCAGCTCTACCCCGGATGAGCAGTTCTTC
CDR3: CASSTPDEQFF
size: NA
V: TRBV7-3
D: NA
J: TRBJ2-1

DNA: TGTGCCAGCATCTTGGACGCCTCACGGAATGAGCAGTTCTTC
CDR3: CASILDASRNEQFF
size: NA
V: TRBV2
D: NA
J: TRBJ2-1

DNA: TGTGCCAGCAGCCCGGGGGTTCTAGCCAAAAACATTCAGTACTTC
CDR3: CASSPGVLAKNIQYF
size: NA
V: TRBV28
D: NA
J: TRBJ2-4

DNA: TGTGCCAGCAGCCAGGTCGGAAATACGCAGTATTTT
CDR3: CASSQVGNTQYF
size: NA
V: TRBV3-1/TRBV3-2
D: NA
J: TRBJ2-3

DNA: TGTGCCAGCAGCTTGGTTGGGACAGGGTTTAATGGCTACACCTTC
CDR3: CASSLVGTGFNGYTF
size: few
V: TRBV5-6
D: TRBD1
J: TRBJ1-2

DNA: TGTGCCAGCAGCCGGGAAACGAACACTGAAGCTTTCTTT
CDR3: CASSRETNTEAFF
size: NA
V: TRBV7-9
D: NA
J: TRBJ1-1

DNA: TGTGCCAGCAGCTCGCGACTAGCGGGGCTCTCCTACGAGCAGTACTTC
CDR3: CASSSRLAGLSYEQYF
size: NA
V: TRBV5-6
D: TRBD2
J: TRBJ2-7

DNA: TGTGCCAGTTCAACAGGGAATGGACCCGAGCAGTACTTC
CDR3: CASSTGNGPEQYF
size: NA
V: TRBV19
D: NA
J: TRBJ2-7